This entry lists 3 T cell receptor beta chains sequenced from one sample in a study of human T cells and chemical hapten exposure. The time point denotes: patch test 2, 6 weeks after DPC sensitization. Noted treatment: therapeutic diphenylcyclopropenone sensitization with weekly scalp DPC. TCRdb redid the calling of the RACE reads with MiXCR, one entry per CDR3 protein. This table holds more than 60,000 distinct CDR3 sequences, about a tenth found once. The input for sequencing was whole blood, taken in connection with sensitization to the hapten diphenylcyclopropenone (DPC). The source is a woman aged 50 to 60 with alopecia areata. Some clones in this sample may be carry-over from other donors' samples.

This rearrangement joins TRBV5-6 to TRBJ1-2; 8 positions match TRBD1. Trimming took 4 bases from V and 6 from J; bases not matched to a gene: 8. The CDR3 is 14 amino acids. CDR1 and CDR2 from the germline V gene are SGHDT and YYEEEE. The CDR3 sequence: CASSHPTGGDGYTF. CDR3 sequence (DNA): TGTGCCAGCAGCCACCCTACAGGGGGAGATGGCTACACCTTC.

This clonotype came up many times. V usage is TRBV10-2 and J usage is TRBJ2-2, with D perhaps TRBD1 (6 bases). CDR3 length equals 15 residues. Germline loops: CDR1 WSHSY, CDR2 SAAADI. Between the trimmed V and J ends, which lost 9 bases and 2 bases, there was a span of 16 bases. CDR3 DNA sequence: TGCGCCAGTAAACAGGGAATAATCAACACCGGGGAGCTGTTTTTT. It yields the protein CASKQGIINTGELFF.

This clonotype was seen a few times. One end of the junction fails to match germline, which may point to a read error. The gene calls are TRBV7-2 and TRBJ2-1; 14 bases match TRBD2. From germline, CDR1 is SGHTA and CDR2 FQGNSA. This CDR3 comprises 14 residues. This CDR3 reads CASSFRGLAGGTVF. The CDR3 region has the DNA TGTGCCAGCAGCTTCCGCGGACTAGCGGGAGGAACGGTCTTC.